This T cell receptor (beta chain) is from a study of shared clonotypes between healthy human individuals. Overall study findings and caveats: Donor scarcity curtailed the genetic and exposure-history diversity represented herein. When naive CD4 clonotypes were compared across a few donors, around 5% were shared.

The study ran the assay at deep level. TCRdb keeps only in-frame clones here, not all; method: immunoSEQ multiplex PCR. The sample includes about 1.1 million clones, about four fifths seen only once; the top ten take approximately 0.5%. Comments on this clone: What it recognizes is unknown.

Trimming pared 7 bases from V and 0 bases from J, leaving 10 bases between. This CDR3 is built from 15 residues. Germline values: CDR1 LNHDA, CDR2 SQIVND (reference sequence). The sequencing input was memory CD4+ T cells from PBMCs. Subset described: CD45RA-negative fraction. V is TRBV19 and J is TRBJ2-6, with no clear D. This receptor was taken from a man between 18 and 29 years old in good health. Some clones in this sample may be carry-over from other donors' samples. The DNA for the CDR3 is TGTGCCAGTATGCGACGCCCCTCTGGGGCCAACGTCCTGACTTTC. Translating gives CASMRRPSGANVLTF.